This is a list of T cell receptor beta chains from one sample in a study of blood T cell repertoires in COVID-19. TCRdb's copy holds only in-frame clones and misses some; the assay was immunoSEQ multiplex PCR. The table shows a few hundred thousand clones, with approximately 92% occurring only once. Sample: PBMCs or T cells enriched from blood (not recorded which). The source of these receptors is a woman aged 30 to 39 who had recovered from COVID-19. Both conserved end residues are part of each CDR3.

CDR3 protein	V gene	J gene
CASSQIAGGPDTQYF	TRBV7-9	TRBJ2-3
CASNPSGSPLSYNEQFF	TRBV27	TRBJ2-1
CASSRAYREKVDTQYF	TRBV14	TRBJ2-3
CASSQGTGGWNEQYF	TRBV4-3	TRBJ2-7
CSANPGGVGYTF	TRBV29-1	TRBJ1-2
CASSGLAGKQNIQYF	TRBV2	TRBJ2-4
CASSPHRRAEGETQYF	TRBV7-3	TRBJ2-5
CASSDWDYPYEQYF	TRBV2	TRBJ2-7
CASSQRGQFLGGYTF	TRBV3-1/TRBV3-2	TRBJ1-2
CASSTPGLAGIAETQYF	TRBV4-1	TRBJ2-5
CASSSGTSGGVVDF	TRBV7-3	TRBJ2-5
CASLSQGATDTQYF	TRBV7-9	TRBJ2-3
CSASGGEGSNQPQHF	TRBV20-1	TRBJ1-5
CASSIRAPQETQYF	TRBV5-1	TRBJ2-5
CASSLQGQGSTEAFF	TRBV18	TRBJ1-1
CASSELGSGSGEQYF	TRBV2	TRBJ2-7
CSVATANTEAFF	TRBV29-1	TRBJ1-1
CASSPNERGQFF	TRBV5-6	TRBJ2-1
CASSFTGGWNTEAFF	TRBV28	TRBJ1-1
CASSLGRGRDTQYF	TRBV5-1	TRBJ2-3
CASRVTGADTQYF	TRBV5-4	TRBJ2-3
CASSQSFVADTQYF	TRBV4-1	TRBJ2-3
CASSVAPTGYGELFF	TRBV9	TRBJ2-2
CASSLGTGWNEKLFF	TRBV5-1	TRBJ1-4
CASSPHSGNTIYF	TRBV7-9	TRBJ1-3
CASSRTSVNEQFF	TRBV12-3/TRBV12-4	TRBJ2-1
CASSLGQSSGANVLTF	TRBV5-1	TRBJ2-6
CASSVGGLAGDTQYF	TRBV9	TRBJ2-3
CAWSVRGNQPQHF	TRBV30	TRBJ1-5
CASSQEERGGVETQYF	TRBV4-2	TRBJ2-5
CASSPGQGDYEQYF	TRBV4-1	TRBJ2-7
CASSTTGAPYGNQPQHF	TRBV19	TRBJ1-5
CASGLQGSTQHF	TRBV12-3/TRBV12-4	TRBJ1-5
CASSDLGGVGNTIYF	TRBV10-2	TRBJ1-3
CASSSVSGNTIYF	TRBV7-8	TRBJ1-3
CASTEGGPSYEQYF	TRBV7-9	TRBJ2-7
CASSQARTSGRQYRTAEQYF	TRBV4-3	TRBJ2-7
CASSQLTSGSYNEQFF	TRBV2	TRBJ2-1
CASSEPYEKLFF	TRBV7-9	TRBJ1-4
CASSPSSLEQYF	TRBV7-8	TRBJ2-7
CASSLGGGPNYGYTF	TRBV5-1	TRBJ1-2
CASSSPGMGRPGNTIYF	TRBV28	TRBJ1-3
CASSLTGGAYNEQFF	TRBV5-4	TRBJ2-1
CASLFRVRNTEAFF	TRBV2	TRBJ1-1
CASSQAGGSPLHF	TRBV19	TRBJ1-6
CASSPGTVYGYTF	TRBV14	TRBJ1-2
CASSLGLRGTYEQYF	TRBV5-6	TRBJ2-7
CASSGRAGGSYTQYF	TRBV6-5	TRBJ2-3
CASSSYRGSNSPLHF	TRBV6-5	TRBJ1-6
CASSLLGQGASEQYF	TRBV7-9	TRBJ2-7
CASNLAGRVMNTEAFF	TRBV19	TRBJ1-1
CASTRQGVFDTEAFF	TRBV23-1	TRBJ1-1
CASSLDAQTYEQYF	TRBV7-2	TRBJ2-7
CASSRDMWGYEQYF	TRBV6-5	TRBJ2-7